This note documents a single T cell receptor beta chain sequence. What it binds is unknown. TCRdb keeps only in-frame clones here, not all; method: immunoSEQ multiplex PCR. The table lists roughly 92,000 clones, about 90% of them singletons. These data belong to a study of graft-versus-host responses after intestinal transplantation. Overall study: Tacrolimus plus steroids were given to all recipients for approximately three years, preceded by anti-thymocyte globulin induction.

Study-wide results and caveats: GvH clones were found in recipient marrow; some appeared first in ileum or blood.

Germline-derived CDR1 and CDR2 are MNHNY and SVGAGI (reference sequence). This CDR3 contains 14 residues. J was trimmed by 1 base and V by 6 bases; bases with no gene match: 5. The sequencing used unstimulated CD4+ T cells sorted from spleen or lymph node cells, collected before intestinal transplant. This chain connects TRBV6-6 to TRBJ2-5; 7 nucleotides align to TRBD1. This sequence originates from a human donor who received an intestinal transplant. The CDR3 is CASSRGQSQETQYF. CDR3 bases: TGTGCCAGCAGCCGGGGACAGTCCCAAGAGACCCAGTACTTC.